This T cell receptor (beta chain) was recorded in a study of technical replicates of blood from several donors. TCRdb keeps only in-frame clones here, not all; method: immunoSEQ multiplex PCR. The data show about 76,000 clones, roughly 94% seen once. V shed 7 bases and J shed 7 bases, with 5 bases lying between them. Per the germline V gene, CDR1 is SNHLY and CDR2 is FYNNEI. The length of the CDR3 is 10 residues. The chain combines TRBV2 with TRBJ2-1, with unresolved D. The receptor's source is a human donor in good health. What was sequenced was T cells isolated from PBMCs. The CDR3 is CASNSNEQFF. The CDR3 DNA sequence: TGTGCCAGCAACAGTAATGAGCAGTTCTTC.